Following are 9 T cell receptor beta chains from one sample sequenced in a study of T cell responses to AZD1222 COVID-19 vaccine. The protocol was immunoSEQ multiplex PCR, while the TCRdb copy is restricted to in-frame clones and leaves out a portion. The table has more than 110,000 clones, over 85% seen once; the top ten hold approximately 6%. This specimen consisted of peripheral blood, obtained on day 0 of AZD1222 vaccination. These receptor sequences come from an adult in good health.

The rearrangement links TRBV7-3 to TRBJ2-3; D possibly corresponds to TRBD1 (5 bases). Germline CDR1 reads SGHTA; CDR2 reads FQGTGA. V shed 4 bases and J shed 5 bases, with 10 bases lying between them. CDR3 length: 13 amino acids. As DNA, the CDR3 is TGTGCCAGCAGCTCAGGGCTAAAAGATACGCAGTATTTT. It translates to CASSSGLKDTQYF. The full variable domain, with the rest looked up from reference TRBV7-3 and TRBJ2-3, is GAGVSQTPSNKVTEKGKYVELRCDPISGHTALYWYRQSLGQGPEFLIYFQGTGAADDSGLPNDRFFAVRPEGSVSTLKIQRTERGDSAVYLCASSSGLKDTQYFGPGTRLTVL.

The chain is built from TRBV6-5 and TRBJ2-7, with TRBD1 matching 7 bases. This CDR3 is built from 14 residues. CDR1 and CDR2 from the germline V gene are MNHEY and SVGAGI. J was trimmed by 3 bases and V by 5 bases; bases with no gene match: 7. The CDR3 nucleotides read TGTGCCAGCAGTACGGACAGGAATTTCTACGAGCAGTACTTC. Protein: CASSTDRNFYEQYF.

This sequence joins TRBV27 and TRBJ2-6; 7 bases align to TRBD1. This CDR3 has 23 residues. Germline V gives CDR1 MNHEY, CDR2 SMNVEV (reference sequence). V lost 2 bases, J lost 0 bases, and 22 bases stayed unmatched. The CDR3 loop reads CASSLKGPWSGRTGSSGANVLTF. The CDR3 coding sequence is TGTGCCAGCAGTTTAAAAGGGCCTTGGTCGGGCCGGACAGGATCCTCTGGGGCCAACGTCCTGACTTTC.

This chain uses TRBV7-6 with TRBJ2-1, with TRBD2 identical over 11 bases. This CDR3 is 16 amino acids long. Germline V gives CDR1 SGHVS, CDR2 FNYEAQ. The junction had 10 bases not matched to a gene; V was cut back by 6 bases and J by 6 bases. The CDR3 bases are TGTGCCAGCAGTTCCATTTATAGCGGGAGGGCCAATGAGCAGTTCTTC. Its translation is CASSSIYSGRANEQFF.

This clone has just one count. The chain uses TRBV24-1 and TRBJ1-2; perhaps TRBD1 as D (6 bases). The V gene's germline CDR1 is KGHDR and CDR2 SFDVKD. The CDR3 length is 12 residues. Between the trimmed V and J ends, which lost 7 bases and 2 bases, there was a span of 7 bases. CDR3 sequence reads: CATRDRNYGYTF. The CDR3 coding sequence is TGTGCCACCAGAGACAGGAACTATGGCTACACCTTC.

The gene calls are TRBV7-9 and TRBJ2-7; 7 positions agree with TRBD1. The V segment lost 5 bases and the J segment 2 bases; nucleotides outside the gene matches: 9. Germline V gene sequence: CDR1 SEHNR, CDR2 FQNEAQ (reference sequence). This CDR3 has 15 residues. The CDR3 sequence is CASSHLTGDPYEQYF. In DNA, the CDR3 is TGTGCCAGCAGCCACCTCACAGGGGACCCCTACGAGCAGTACTTC. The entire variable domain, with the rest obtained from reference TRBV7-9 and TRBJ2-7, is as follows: DTGVSQNPRHKITKRGQNVTFRCDPISEHNRLYWYRQTLGQGPEFLTYFQNEAQLEKSRLLSDRFSAERPKGSFSTLEIQRTEQGDSAMYLCASSHLTGDPYEQYFGPGTRLTVT.

This CDR3 is CASSLASGSTGELFF. CDR3 sequence (DNA): TGTGCCAGCAGCTTGGCTAGCGGGAGCACCGGGGAGCTGTTTTTT. The chain is built from TRBV5-4 and TRBJ2-2, with TRBD2 identical over 10 bases. CDR3 length: 15 residues. Unmatched junction bases numbered 0, after V lost 0 bases and J lost 4 bases. The germline V gene has CDR1 SGHNT and CDR2 YYREEE (reference sequence). The whole variable domain, remainder taken from reference TRBV5-4 and TRBJ2-2, is ETGVTQSPTHLIKTRGQQVTLRCSSQSGHNTVSWYQQALGQGPQFIFQYYREEENGRGNFPPRFSGLQFPNYSSELNVNALELDDSALYLCASSLASGSTGELFFGEGSRLTVL.

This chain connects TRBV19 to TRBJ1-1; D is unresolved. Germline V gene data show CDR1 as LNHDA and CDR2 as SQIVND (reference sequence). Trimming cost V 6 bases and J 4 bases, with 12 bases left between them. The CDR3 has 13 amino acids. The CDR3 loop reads CASSVVRGTEAFF. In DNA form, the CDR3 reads TGTGCCAGTAGCGTAGTTAGAGGCACTGAAGCTTTCTTT.

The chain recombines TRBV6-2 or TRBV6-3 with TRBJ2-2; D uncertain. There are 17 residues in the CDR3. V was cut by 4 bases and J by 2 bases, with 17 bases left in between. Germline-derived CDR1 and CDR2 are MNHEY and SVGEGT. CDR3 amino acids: CASSSRHRATNTGELFF. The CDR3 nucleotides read TGTGCCAGCAGTTCTCGACATCGGGCTACCAACACCGGGGAGCTGTTTTTT.